The 8 T cell receptor beta chains in this list originate from one sample, sequenced in a study of shared clonotypes between healthy human individuals (dated by TCRdb to the early 2020s). Receptor libraries were prepared by the immunoSEQ multiplex PCR assay. TCRdb's version of the immuneACCESS table is confined to in-frame rearrangements and falls short of the full clone set. An unresolved V gene accounts for under half of the shortfall where checked; the remainder is of unknown origin. Counted in this sample were more than 900,000 clones; 75% to 80% of them appeared once. The ten largest clones represent 0.5% to 0.65% of the sample. The sample comprised memory CD4+ T cells from PBMCs. In the paper's terms, the cell subset or site label means: CD45RA-negative fraction. The receptors were sampled from a man younger than 35 in good health. Some clones in this sample may be carry-over from other donors' samples.

This chain links TRBV4-2 with TRBJ2-2, with 9 bases aligning to TRBD2. Germline-derived CDR1 and CDR2 are LGHNA and YNFKEQ. This CDR3 is built from 16 residues. V shed 2 bases, J shed 1 base, and the junction held 2 bases outside the gene matches. CDR3 nucleotide sequence: TGTGCCAGCAGCCAAATTAGCGGGGGGAACACCGGGGAGCTGTTTTTT. It specifies CASSQISGGNTGELFF.

CDR3 sequence (DNA): TGCGCCAGCAGCCCACTCCCAGAACCCCAAGAGACCCAGTACTTC. This gives the protein CASSPLPEPQETQYF. The chain couples TRBV5-1 to TRBJ2-5; D not certain. CDR3 length equals 15 residues. Germline CDR1 reads SGHRS; CDR2 reads YFSETQ. Deletions cut 4 bases from V and 1 base from J, with 14 bases between.

The chain combines TRBV6-4 with TRBJ2-3; a weak D match, TRBD1 (5 bases). Per germline, CDR1 MRHNA and CDR2 SNTAGT. V was cut by 1 base and J by 0 bases, with 11 bases left in between. The CDR3 has 16 residues. This CDR3 is CASSDWGGTSTDTQYF. The CDR3, as DNA: TGTGCCAGCAGTGACTGGGGCGGTACTAGCACAGATACGCAGTATTTT.

J is TRBJ2-1 and V is TRBV19; 10 bases agree with TRBD1. This CDR3 comprises 17 residues. Germline CDR1 is LNHDA and CDR2 is SQIVND (reference sequence). V was clipped by 7 bases and J by 7 bases; unmatched bases: 16. The CDR3: CASTLLRQGAGRNEQFF. The CDR3 DNA follows: TGTGCCAGTACCCTATTACGACAGGGGGCCGGGAGGAATGAGCAGTTCTTC. Full variable domain (missing parts from reference TRBV19 and TRBJ2-1): DGGITQSPKYLFRKEGQNVTLSCEQNLNHDAMYWYRQDPGQGLRLIYYSQIVNDFQKGDIAEGYSVSREKKESFPLTVTSAQKNPTAFYLCASTLLRQGAGRNEQFFGPGTRLTVL.

This clone was detected once. The chain recombines TRBV5-1 with TRBJ1-1; TRBD1 matches at 7 bases. Germline values: CDR1 SGHRS, CDR2 YFSETQ. The CDR3 consists of 16 residues. V lost 1 base, J lost 2 bases, and 8 bases stayed unmatched. CDR3 bases: TGCGCCAGCAGCTTGCAGGTCAGGGGGGCAAACACTGAAGCTTTCTTT. It encodes CASSLQVRGANTEAFF.

This clone was picked up a small number of times. The rearrangement links TRBV6-6 to TRBJ1-3; D is ambiguous. Trimming pared 0 bases from V and 4 bases from J, leaving 10 bases between. The CDR3 is 15 amino acids. CDR1 and CDR2 from the germline V gene are MNHNY and SVGAGI (reference sequence). The CDR3 loop is CASSYSSGYGNTIYF. Written as DNA, the CDR3 is TGTGCCAGCAGTTACTCGTCGGGATACGGAAACACCATATATTTT.

This chain joins TRBV18 and TRBJ2-5; D is unresolved. V was pared by 3 bases and J by 5 bases, with 10 bases between. CDR3 size: 13 residues. Germline assignment: CDR1 KGHSH and CDR2 LQKENI. The CDR3 reads CASSPVTRETQYF. The CDR3 bases are TGTGCCAGCTCACCCGTGACCCGGGAGACCCAGTACTTC.

This clone appeared many times. This rearrangement joins TRBV4-2 to TRBJ2-7, with 9 bases fitting TRBD2. Per germline, CDR1 LGHNA and CDR2 YNFKEQ. The CDR3 is 14 amino acids. Trimming removed 0 bases from V and 7 bases from J; junction bases left unmatched: 4. Here the CDR3 reads CASSQERREGEQYF. CDR3 sequence (DNA): TGTGCCAGCAGCCAAGAGAGGCGGGAGGGAGAGCAGTACTTC.